Here is one TCR beta chain with its context. The entry originates in a study of T-cell memory formation after mild COVID-19. TCRdb re-analysed the 5' RACE reads in MiXCR, keeping a single row per CDR3 protein. The table has about 610,000 distinct CDR3 sequences, 17% seen once. Germline V gene sequence: CDR1 SGDLS, CDR2 YYNGEE. V lost 0 bases, J lost 1 base, and 7 bases lay in between. This CDR3 spans 14 amino acids. This receptor was identified in an adult woman who had mild COVID-19 (a few samples of this study predate the infection). Cell type and time point are not known. Sequences were obtained from PBMCs or a T cell subset sorted from them (not recorded which). The rearrangement joins TRBV9 to TRBJ1-2; a weak D match, TRBD1 (6 bases). In DNA form, the CDR3 reads TGTGCCAGCAGCGTAGGGGACATTAACTATGGCTACACCTTC. It translates to CASSVGDINYGYTF.